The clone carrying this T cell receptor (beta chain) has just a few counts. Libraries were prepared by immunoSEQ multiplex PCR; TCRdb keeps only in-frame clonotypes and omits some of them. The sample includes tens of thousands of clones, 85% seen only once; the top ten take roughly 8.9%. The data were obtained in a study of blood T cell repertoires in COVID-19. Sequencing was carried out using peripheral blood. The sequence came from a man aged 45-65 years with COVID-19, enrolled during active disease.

Written as DNA, the CDR3 is TGTGCCAGCAGCCCAGACAGGGTGTATGGCTACACCTTC. Translated, it gives CASSPDRVYGYTF. The chain joins TRBV13 to TRBJ1-2; 7 nucleotides align to TRBD1. The junction had 5 bases not matched to a gene; V was cut back by 5 bases and J by 5 bases. Germline assignment: CDR1 PRHDT and CDR2 FYEKMQ (reference sequence). This CDR3 comprises 13 residues.